The 12 T cell receptor beta chains below all came from one sample that was sequenced in a study of cytomegalovirus exposure and HLA in healthy donors. Assay used: immunoSEQ multiplex PCR; TCRdb lists only in-frame clones, some missing. This sample yields some 130,000 clones, of which roughly 89% are seen a single time; 1.2% belongs to the top ten. Sequenced: PBMCs. Source of these receptors: a woman younger than 35 in good health and CMV-seronegative.

Here the CDR3 reads CASSFSSSYNEQFF. DNA for the CDR3: TGTGCCAGCAGCTTTAGTAGCTCCTACAATGAGCAGTTCTTC. V is TRBV5-5 and J is TRBJ2-1; D remains unclear. Per the germline V gene, CDR1 is SGHKS and CDR2 is YYEKEE (reference sequence). The CDR3 contains 14 residues. V gave up 2 bases and J gave up 0 bases, with 6 bases separating them.

This clone was seen a single time. The J gene is TRBJ2-5, the V gene TRBV6-1; the match to TRBD1 covers 7 bases. The length of the CDR3 is 16 residues. Germline CDR1 MNHNS, CDR2 SASEGT. With 4 bases clipped from V and 0 bases from J, the junction kept 8 bases outside the gene matches. CDR3 coding DNA: TGTGCCAGCAGTGCAAGACAGGGCAGATACCAAGAGACCCAGTACTTC. Its protein is CASSARQGRYQETQYF.

The chain links TRBV7-8 to TRBJ1-3, with 9 bases matching TRBD1. The CDR3 is 16 amino acids. V dropped 3 bases and J dropped 2; count of bases not matched to a gene: 5. Per the germline V gene, CDR1 is SGHVS and CDR2 is FQNEAQ. The CDR3 loop reads CASSFTGQGPGNTIYF. The CDR3 DNA reads as TGTGCCAGCAGCTTTACTGGACAGGGGCCTGGAAACACCATATATTTT.

The rearrangement joins TRBV7-9 to TRBJ1-2; 7 nucleotides agree with TRBD1. This CDR3 is built from 16 residues. CDR1 and CDR2 from the germline V gene are SEHNR and FQNEAQ (reference sequence). J gave up 0 bases and V 5 bases, and 9 bases lay outside the gene matches. The DNA for the CDR3 is TGTGCCAGCAGCGCATCATCCGGGACAGCTAACTATGGCTACACCTTC. Encoded protein: CASSASSGTANYGYTF.

The count of this clone is one. J is TRBJ1-3 and V is TRBV5-4; unclear D gene. V lost 4 bases to trimming and J lost 3 bases, with 14 bases between them. Germline V CDR1 and CDR2: SGHNT, YYREEE (reference sequence). The CDR3 covers 15 residues. In DNA, the CDR3 is TGTGCCAGCAGCCGAACAGACACTGGTGGAAACACCATATATTTT. As protein: CASSRTDTGGNTIYF.

This sequence joins TRBV5-1 and TRBJ2-1, with D hard to call. The CDR3 is 12 amino acids. V lost 2 bases and J lost 5, with 5 bases in between. Germline-derived CDR1 and CDR2 are SGHRS and YFSETQ. CDR3 sequence reads: CASSLQNNEQFF. The CDR3 DNA is TGCGCCAGCAGCTTACAGAACAATGAGCAGTTCTTC.

V gene TRBV6-5 combines with J gene TRBJ2-1, with unresolved D. Germline CDR1 MNHEY, CDR2 SVGAGI. This CDR3 spans 15 amino acids. Trimming left V 3 bases short and J 0 bases short, with 9 bases between. CDR3 sequence reads: CASSYRVSSYNEQFF. CDR3 nucleotides: TGTGCCAGCAGTTATCGGGTTAGCTCCTACAATGAGCAGTTCTTC.

This clone has only a few counts. The chain is built from TRBV4-2 and TRBJ1-4; TRBD1 aligns across 9 bases. This CDR3 region has 17 residues. Trimming took 7 bases from V and 0 from J; bases not matched to a gene: 9. Germline CDR1 is LGHNA and CDR2 is YNFKEQ. Written as DNA, the CDR3 is TGTGCCAGCACCACGAGACAGGGGGAATCAACTAATGAAAAACTGTTTTTT. Translated, it gives CASTTRQGESTNEKLFF.

CDR3 amino acids: CASSPFSSAGDHYGYTF. DNA of the CDR3: TGTGCCAGCAGCCCGTTCTCCTCTGCGGGGGACCACTATGGCTACACCTTC. This chain uses TRBV9 with TRBJ1-2; possible D gene TRBD1, 5 bases. Trimming cost V 4 bases and J 3 bases, with 22 bases left between them. Germline lookup yields CDR1 SGDLS and CDR2 YYNGEE. The CDR3 has 17 residues.

The chain joins TRBV29-1 to TRBJ2-1, with D possibly matching TRBD2 (5 bases). This CDR3 is 14 amino acids long. The germline V and J ends were trimmed by 5 bases and 1 base, with 12 bases remaining between them. Germline CDR1 is SQVTM and CDR2 is ANQGSEA. The CDR3 nucleotides read TGCAGCGTTACAAGAACGGGGTCCTACAATGAGCAGTTCTTC. This codes for CSVTRTGSYNEQFF.

The V gene is TRBV7-8, the J gene TRBJ1-1; D not resolved. The CDR3 runs 13 residues. Germline V CDR1 and CDR2: SGHVS, FQNEAQ. Between the trimmed V and J ends, which lost 1 base and 4 bases, there was a span of 7 bases. The CDR3 reads CASSLDGGTEAFF. For the CDR3, the DNA is TGTGCCAGCAGCTTAGATGGCGGCACTGAAGCTTTCTTT.

A remark on this clone: An end of the junction differs from the germline gene, which may be a read error. The gene calls are TRBV4-2 and TRBJ1-2; 7 bases agree with TRBD1. Germline CDR1 is LGHNA and CDR2 is YNFKEQ. The CDR3 runs 17 residues. CDR3 coding DNA: TGTGCCAGCAGACAAGTAGGTTTGTCAGGGGGGAACTATGGCTACACCTTC. Amino acid sequence: CASRQVGLSGGNYGYTF.